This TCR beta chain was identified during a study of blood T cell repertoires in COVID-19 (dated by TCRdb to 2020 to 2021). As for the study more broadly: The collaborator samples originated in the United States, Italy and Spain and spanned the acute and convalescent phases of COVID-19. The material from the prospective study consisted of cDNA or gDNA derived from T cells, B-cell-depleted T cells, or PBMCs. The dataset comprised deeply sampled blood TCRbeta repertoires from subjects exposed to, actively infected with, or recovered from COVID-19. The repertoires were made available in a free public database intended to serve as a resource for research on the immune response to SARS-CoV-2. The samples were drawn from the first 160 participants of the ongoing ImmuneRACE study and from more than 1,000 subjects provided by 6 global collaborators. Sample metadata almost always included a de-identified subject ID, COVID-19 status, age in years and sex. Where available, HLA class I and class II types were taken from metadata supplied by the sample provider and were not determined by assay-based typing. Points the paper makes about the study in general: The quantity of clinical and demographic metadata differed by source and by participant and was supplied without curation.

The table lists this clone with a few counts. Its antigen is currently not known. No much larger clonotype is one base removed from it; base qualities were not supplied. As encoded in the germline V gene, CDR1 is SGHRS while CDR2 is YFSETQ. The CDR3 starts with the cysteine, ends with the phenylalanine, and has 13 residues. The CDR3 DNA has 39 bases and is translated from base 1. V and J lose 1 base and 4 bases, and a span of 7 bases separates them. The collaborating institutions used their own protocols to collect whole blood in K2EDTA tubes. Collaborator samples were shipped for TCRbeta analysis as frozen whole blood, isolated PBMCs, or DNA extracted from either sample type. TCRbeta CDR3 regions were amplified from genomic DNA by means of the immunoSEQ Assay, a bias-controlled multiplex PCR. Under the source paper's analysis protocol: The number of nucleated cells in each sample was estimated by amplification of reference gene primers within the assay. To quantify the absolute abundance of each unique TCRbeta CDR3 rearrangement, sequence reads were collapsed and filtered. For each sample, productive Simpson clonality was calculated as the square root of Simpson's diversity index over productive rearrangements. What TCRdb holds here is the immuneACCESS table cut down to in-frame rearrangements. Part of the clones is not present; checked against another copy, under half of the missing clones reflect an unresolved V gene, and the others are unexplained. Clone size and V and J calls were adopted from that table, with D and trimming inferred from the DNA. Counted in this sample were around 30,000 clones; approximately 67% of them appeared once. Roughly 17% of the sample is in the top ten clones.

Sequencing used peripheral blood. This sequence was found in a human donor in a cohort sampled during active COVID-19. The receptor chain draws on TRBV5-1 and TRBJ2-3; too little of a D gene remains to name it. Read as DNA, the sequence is TGCGCCAGCAGCTTGAGCGCAGCAGATACGCAGTATTTT. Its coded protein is CASSLSAADTQYF.